Listed here are 25 T cell receptor beta chains from one sample, sequenced in a study of sequential checkpoint blockade in melanoma. Sequencing was performed with immunoSEQ multiplex PCR; in TCRdb, only in-frame clones are kept and a portion is missing. The sample has 7,000 or so clones; roughly 22% are singletons. Documented treatment: randomized to nivolumab then ipilimumab (arm A) or the reverse (arm B). Sequencing was performed on tumor tissue (inferred from file names), taken from a patient given nivolumab and ipilimumab in sequence. The receptors were gathered from a human donor with melanoma.

This clone was counted between two and nine times. The rearrangement joins TRBV28 to TRBJ1-4, with 9 bases fitting TRBD1. Germline lookup yields CDR1 MDHEN and CDR2 SYDVKM. Trimming at V came to 4 bases and at J to 7 bases, leaving 10 bases not matched to a gene. The CDR3 length is 16 residues. CDR3 region: CASSSTGTGSGEKLFF. DNA for the CDR3: TGTGCCAGCAGTTCAACCGGGACAGGGTCAGGTGAAAAACTGTTTTTT.

Only a few counts were recorded for this clone. The chain links TRBV6-8 to TRBJ2-7; D is ambiguous. This CDR3 is 14 amino acids long. From germline, CDR1 is MNHGY and CDR2 SAAAGT. V shed 11 bases and J shed 0 bases, with 17 bases lying between them. CDR3 in amino acids: CAGKGVSSSYEQYF. In DNA form, the CDR3 reads TGTGCCGGGAAAGGCGTATCTAGCTCCTACGAGCAGTACTTC.

This chain connects TRBV29-1 to TRBJ1-2, with D unresolved. There are 13 residues in the CDR3. CDR1 and CDR2 (germline): SQVTM, ANQGSEA. Trimming removed 6 bases from V and 2 bases from J, with 13 bases in between. The CDR3 loop is CSVIGRENYGYTF. The CDR3 DNA reads as TGCAGCGTCATAGGTCGTGAGAACTATGGCTACACCTTC.

This clone was recorded many times. The chain uses TRBV6-8 and TRBJ2-5, with D hard to call. Looked up from germline, CDR1 is MNHGY and CDR2 is SAAAGT. The V and J ends lost 11 bases and 3 bases respectively, with 19 bases between them. The CDR3 consists of 14 residues. CDR3: CAVGSPNQKETQYF. DNA of the CDR3: TGTGCCGTAGGTAGCCCAAACCAAAAAGAGACCCAGTACTTC.

This clone was seen ten or more times. The chain recombines TRBV6-8 with TRBJ1-2; TRBD1 is a possible D gene (6 bases). The CDR3 has 13 amino acids. Germline CDR1 and CDR2: MNHGY and SAAAGT. V was shortened by 2 bases and J by 7 bases, with 11 bases between the two germline ends. Here the CDR3 DNA reads TGTGCCAGCAGTTACCAGGGGCGAGGTGGCTACACCTTC. Protein sequence: CASSYQGRGGYTF.

The chain carries TRBV11-3 and TRBJ2-3; 7 nucleotides agree with TRBD2. V lost 2 bases and J lost 6; bases outside the gene matches: 14. Germline V lookup: CDR1 SGHNT, CDR2 YENEEA. The CDR3 is 17 residues long. As DNA, the CDR3 is TGTGCCAGCAGCTTATCTTCCCTTCGCGGGGGAGGGGATACGCAGTATTTT. It translates to CASSLSSLRGGGDTQYF.

Only a few counts were recorded for this clone. The chain uses TRBV29-1 and TRBJ1-2; maybe TRBD1 (6 bases). CDR1 is SQVTM, CDR2 ANQGSEA, per germline. The CDR3 loop spans 13 amino acids. V lost 2 bases to trimming and J lost 7 bases, with 14 bases between them. The CDR3 coding sequence is TGCAGCGTTGAAAAACACGACAGGACTGGCTACACCTTC. Its translation is CSVEKHDRTGYTF. Combining the CDR3 with reference TRBV29-1 and TRBJ1-2 gives the whole variable domain SAVISQKPSRDICQRGTSLTIQCQVDSQVTMMFWYRQQPGQSLTLIATANQGSEATYESGFVIDKFPISRPNLTFSTLTVSNMSPEDSSIYLCSVEKHDRTGYTFGSGTRLTVV.

This clone is labeled as medium-sized (0.01 to 0.1%). The chain is built from TRBV6-8 and TRBJ1-2; 9 bases map to TRBD1. Per germline, CDR1 MNHGY and CDR2 SAAAGT. V shed 6 bases, J shed 5 bases, and the junction held 4 bases outside the gene matches. The CDR3 length is 13 residues. The CDR3 coding sequence is TGTGCCAGCAGGCCGGGACAGGGATATGGCTACACCTTC. The encoded protein is CASRPGQGYGYTF.

The V and J genes are TRBV11-1 and TRBJ2-4, with D possibly being TRBD1 or TRBD2 (6 bases each). Germline values: CDR1 SGHAT, CDR2 FQDESV (reference sequence). The ends were cut back, 4 bases at V and 6 bases at J, with 13 bases in the middle. The CDR3 covers 14 residues. The CDR3: CASSYWKGGNIQYF. CDR3 sequence (DNA): TGTGCCAGCAGCTATTGGAAGGGGGGAAACATTCAGTACTTC. Full variable domain (missing parts from reference TRBV11-1 and TRBJ2-4): EAEVAQSPRYKITEKSQAVAFWCDPISGHATLYWYRQILGQGPELLVQFQDESVVDDSQLPKDRFSAERLKGVDSTLKIQPAELGDSAMYLCASSYWKGGNIQYFGAGTRLSVL.

The sample holds many counts of this clone. J is TRBJ2-5 and V is TRBV7-6; the match to TRBD2 covers 7 bases. V lost 3 bases and J lost 3; bases outside the gene matches: 7. This CDR3 is 15 amino acids long. CDR1 and CDR2 from the germline V gene are SGHVS and FNYEAQ. The CDR3 is CASSLGGSPKETQYF. CDR3 nucleotide sequence: TGTGCCAGCAGCTTGGGCGGGAGCCCAAAAGAGACCCAGTACTTC.

The chain combines TRBV18 with TRBJ1-1, with 8 bases fitting TRBD1. V shed 3 bases, J shed 5 bases, and the junction held 5 bases outside the gene matches. The germline V gene has CDR1 KGHSH and CDR2 LQKENI. The CDR3 runs to 14 residues. The CDR3 bases are TGTGCCAGCTCACCGGGACAGGAGGAGACTGAAGCTTTCTTT. Its translation is CASSPGQEETEAFF.

This clone has only a few counts. This chain connects TRBV5-1 to TRBJ1-4, with a tentative D call TRBD1 (5 bases). There are 14 residues in the CDR3. Deletions cut 2 bases from V and 6 bases from J, with 11 bases between. Germline V gene data show CDR1 as SGHRS and CDR2 as YFSETQ. DNA of the CDR3: TGCGCCAGCAGCTTTCAGGGCGTCGATGAAAAACTGTTTTTT. Translation gives CASSFQGVDEKLFF.

This chain links TRBV29-1 with TRBJ2-7, with D perhaps given as TRBD1 or TRBD2 (5 bases each). The CDR3 is 12 residues long. V lost 7 bases and J lost 3, with 13 bases in between. The germline V gene has CDR1 SQVTM and CDR2 ANQGSEA. CDR3 DNA: TGCAGCGCCGGGACGGACCTCTACGAGCAGTACTTC. Its translation is CSAGTDLYEQYF.

This clone has only a few counts. CDR3 nucleotides: TGTGCCAGCACCCGGGGGGCCCCGAATGAGCAGTTCTTC. Its protein is CASTRGAPNEQFF. The chain has TRBV7-4 and TRBJ2-1, with a weak D call TRBD2 (7 bases). The CDR3 contains 13 residues. The V gene lost 7 bases and the J gene lost 7 bases, with 14 bases spanning the gap. CDR1 is SGHVT, CDR2 SQSDAQ, per germline.

This clone was seen only a few times. This rearrangement joins TRBV15 to TRBJ1-2; maybe TRBD1 (5 bases). V was pared by 0 bases and J by 4 bases, with 12 bases between. The length of the CDR3 is 15 residues. From germline, CDR1 is LNHNV and CDR2 YYDKDF (reference sequence). CDR3 in DNA: TGTGCCACCAGCAGAGATTGGGCAGGGTCCTATGGCTACACCTTC. Residues: CATSRDWAGSYGYTF. Combining the CDR3 with reference TRBV15 and TRBJ1-2 gives the whole variable domain DAMVIQNPRYQVTQFGKPVTLSCSQTLNHNVMYWYQQKSSQAPKLLFHYYDKDFNNEADTPDNFQSRRPNTSFCFLDIRSPGLGDTAMYLCATSRDWAGSYGYTFGSGTRLTVV.

The chain links TRBV29-1 to TRBJ2-3; weak D call: TRBD1 (6 bases). This CDR3 region has 12 residues. Germline assignment: CDR1 SQVTM and CDR2 ANQGSEA. V was shortened by 6 bases and J by 4 bases, with 11 bases between the two germline ends. CDR3 protein: CSVAGVPDTQYF. The CDR3 DNA follows: TGCAGCGTCGCAGGGGTTCCAGATACGCAGTATTTT.

In this sample, this clone turned up a few times. The J gene is TRBJ2-3, the V gene TRBV19; D call uncertain. CDR1 LNHDA and CDR2 SQIVND come from the germline V gene (reference sequence). The CDR3 runs 14 residues. Trimming stripped 3 bases from V and 3 bases from J, with 10 bases between. The chain's CDR3 is CASSISASTDTQYF. In DNA form, the CDR3 reads TGTGCCAGTAGTATTTCGGCTAGTACAGATACGCAGTATTTT. The variable domain in full, completed from reference TRBV19 and TRBJ2-3, reads DGGITQSPKYLFRKEGQNVTLSCEQNLNHDAMYWYRQDPGQGLRLIYYSQIVNDFQKGDIAEGYSVSREKKESFPLTVTSAQKNPTAFYLCASSISASTDTQYFGPGTRLTVL.

This clone appeared many times. For the CDR3, the DNA is TGTGCCAGCAGCTCATTGCAGGGTCTCGGGTACACTGAAGCTTTCTTT. Residues: CASSSLQGLGYTEAFF. V and J are TRBV11-3 and TRBJ1-1; D may be TRBD1 (5 bases). V lost 4 bases, J lost 3 bases, and 18 bases lay in between. The CDR3 runs 16 residues. Germline CDR1 SGHNT, CDR2 YENEEA.

Only a few counts were recorded for this clone. V gene TRBV18 combines with J gene TRBJ1-5; D unclear. Germline loops: CDR1 KGHSH, CDR2 LQKENI. The CDR3 covers 15 residues. Trimming stripped 4 bases from V and 1 base from J, with 11 bases between. In DNA, the CDR3 is TGTGCCAGCTCACTCGGATGGGGAAGCAATCAGCCCCAGCATTTT. Amino acid sequence: CASSLGWGSNQPQHF.

The J gene is TRBJ2-2, the V gene TRBV29-1, with D possibly being TRBD1 or TRBD2 (5 bases each). This CDR3 has 14 amino acids. Trimming cost V 4 bases and J 6 bases, with 15 bases left between them. CDR1 and CDR2 (germline): SQVTM, ANQGSEA. As DNA, the CDR3 is TGCAGCGTTGGGGGGTCGACTTTTGCCGGGGAGCTGTTTTTT. This codes for CSVGGSTFAGELFF.

The J gene is TRBJ2-7, the V gene TRBV5-1; 8 nucleotides align to TRBD2. CDR3 length: 15 residues. V lost 6 bases, J lost 1 base, and 9 bases stayed unmatched. Germline CDR1 SGHRS, CDR2 YFSETQ. For the CDR3, the DNA is TGCGCCAGCACTACAACGGGGGGGACATCCTACGAGCAGTACTTC. Its translation: CASTTTGGTSYEQYF. The variable domain in full, with the rest retrieved from reference TRBV5-1 and TRBJ2-7, is KAGVTQTPRYLIKTRGQQVTLSCSPISGHRSVSWYQQTPGQGLQFLFEYFSETQRNKGNFPGRFSGRQFSNSRSEMNVSTLELGDSALYLCASTTTGGTSYEQYFGPGTRLTVT.

This clone occurred a few times. This rearrangement joins TRBV27 to TRBJ1-4, with D perhaps matching TRBD1 (5 bases). Trimming removed 3 bases from V and 6 bases from J, with 14 bases in between. Germline lookup yields CDR1 MNHEY and CDR2 SMNVEV (reference sequence). The CDR3 contains 15 residues. CDR3 DNA sequence: TGTGCCAGCAGTTTTTGGGGGGGTATAGATGAAAAACTGTTTTTT. It is translated as CASSFWGGIDEKLFF. The complete variable domain, with remaining parts taken from reference TRBV27 and TRBJ1-4, reads EAQVTQNPRYLITVTGKKLTVTCSQNMNHEYMSWYRQDPGLGLRQIYYSMNVEVTDKGDVPEGYKVSRKEKRNFPLILESPSPNQTSLYFCASSFWGGIDEKLFFGSGTQLSVL.

This clone came up many times. V gene TRBV6-8 combines with J gene TRBJ2-1; D assignment may be TRBD1 or TRBD2 (5 bases each). CDR1 is MNHGY and CDR2 is SAAAGT in the germline V gene. V was pared by 5 bases and J by 6 bases, with 20 bases between. The CDR3 spans 16 residues. DNA of the CDR3: TGTGCCAGCAGTCGACAAGGGACCTTATCATTCAATGAGCAGTTCTTC. Translating it yields CASSRQGTLSFNEQFF.

This chain connects TRBV5-1 to TRBJ2-7; D call uncertain. This CDR3 contains 15 residues. Trimming took 3 bases from V and 1 from J, leaving 14 bases between them. Germline V gives CDR1 SGHRS, CDR2 YFSETQ. The CDR3 loop is CASSSGPFSSYEQYF. In DNA form, the CDR3 reads TGCGCCAGCAGCTCAGGACCGTTCTCATCCTACGAGCAGTACTTC.

The rearrangement uses TRBV6-8 and TRBJ2-3; D could derive from TRBD1 or TRBD2 (5 bases each). The CDR3 contains 13 residues. V lost 7 bases to trimming and J lost 2 bases, with 10 bases between them. Germline V lookup: CDR1 MNHGY, CDR2 SAAAGT. The CDR3 sequence is CASNRDDTDTQYF. DNA for the CDR3: TGTGCCAGCAATAGGGACGACACAGATACGCAGTATTTT.